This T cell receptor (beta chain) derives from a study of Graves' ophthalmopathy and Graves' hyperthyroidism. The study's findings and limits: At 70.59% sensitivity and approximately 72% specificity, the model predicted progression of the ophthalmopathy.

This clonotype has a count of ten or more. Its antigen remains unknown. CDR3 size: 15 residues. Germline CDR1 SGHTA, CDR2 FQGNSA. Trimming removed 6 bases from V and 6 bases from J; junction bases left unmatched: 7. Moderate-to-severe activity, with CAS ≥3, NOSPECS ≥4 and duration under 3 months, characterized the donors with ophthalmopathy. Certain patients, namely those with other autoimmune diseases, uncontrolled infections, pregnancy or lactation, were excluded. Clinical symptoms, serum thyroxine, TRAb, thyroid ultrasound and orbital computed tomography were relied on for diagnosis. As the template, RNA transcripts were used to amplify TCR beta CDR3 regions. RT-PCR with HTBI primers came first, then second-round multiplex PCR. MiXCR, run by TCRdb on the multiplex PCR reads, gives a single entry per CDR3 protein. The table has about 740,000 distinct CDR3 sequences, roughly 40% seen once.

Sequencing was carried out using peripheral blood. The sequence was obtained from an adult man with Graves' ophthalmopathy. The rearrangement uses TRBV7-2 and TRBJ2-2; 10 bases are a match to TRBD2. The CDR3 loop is CASSRGLAGAGELFF. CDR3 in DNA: TGTGCCAGCAGTAGGGGGCTAGCGGGAGCCGGGGAGCTGTTTTTT. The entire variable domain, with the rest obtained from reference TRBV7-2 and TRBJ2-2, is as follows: GAGVSQSPSNKVTEKGKDVELRCDPISGHTALYWYRQSLGQGLEFLIYFQGNSAPDKSGLPSDRFSAERTGGSVSTLTIQRTQQEDSAVYLCASSRGLAGAGELFFGEGSRLTVL.